Sequencing of this T cell receptor beta chain was carried out in a study of T cell responses to AZD1222 COVID-19 vaccine. The overall study: Combined were second doses at about 4 or about 12 weeks.

Germline V gene lookup returns CDR1 SGHRS and CDR2 YFSETQ. With 4 bases removed from V and 1 base from J, the gap between germline ends came to 12 bases. The CDR3 spans 15 residues. Assay used: immunoSEQ multiplex PCR; TCRdb lists only in-frame clones, some missing. This sample has about 130,000 clones; roughly 90% occur once, and the top ten carry 1.5%. Points from the study as a whole: There were mostly white British donors and more females than males, and clonal diversity was possibly underestimated. Across the whole spike, CD4 TCRs peaked at regions 160-218 and 743-854.

As to this clone: Its antigen is not known.

The sample was peripheral blood, taken on day 0 of AZD1222 vaccination. The clonotype was recovered from an adult in good health. V is TRBV5-1 and J is TRBJ1-5, with a weak D call TRBD1 (5 bases). The CDR3 DNA reads TGCGCCAGCAGCCCGACGGGACTGAGCAATCAGCCCCAGCATTTT. Encoded protein: CASSPTGLSNQPQHF.